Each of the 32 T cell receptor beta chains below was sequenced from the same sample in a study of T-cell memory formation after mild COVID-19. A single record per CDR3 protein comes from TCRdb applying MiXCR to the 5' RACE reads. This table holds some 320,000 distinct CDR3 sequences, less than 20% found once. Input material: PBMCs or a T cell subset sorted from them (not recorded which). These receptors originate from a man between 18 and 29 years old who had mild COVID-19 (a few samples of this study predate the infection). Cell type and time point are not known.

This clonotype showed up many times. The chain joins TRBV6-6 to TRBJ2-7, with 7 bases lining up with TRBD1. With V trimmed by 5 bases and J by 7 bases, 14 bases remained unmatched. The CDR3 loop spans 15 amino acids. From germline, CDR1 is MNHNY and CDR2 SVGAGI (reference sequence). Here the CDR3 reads CASSGNDRVLGEQYF. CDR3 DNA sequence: TGTGCCAGCAGTGGGAACGACAGGGTTCTCGGTGAGCAGTACTTC.

In DNA form, the CDR3 reads TGCGCCAGCAGCTCCACAGGGCTAGATGGCTACACCTTC. It translates to CASSSTGLDGYTF. The gene calls are TRBV5-1 and TRBJ1-2, with a weak D call TRBD1 (6 bases). Germline V gene data show CDR1 as SGHRS and CDR2 as YFSETQ. Trimming stripped 3 bases from V and 6 bases from J, with 12 bases between. The CDR3 covers 13 residues.

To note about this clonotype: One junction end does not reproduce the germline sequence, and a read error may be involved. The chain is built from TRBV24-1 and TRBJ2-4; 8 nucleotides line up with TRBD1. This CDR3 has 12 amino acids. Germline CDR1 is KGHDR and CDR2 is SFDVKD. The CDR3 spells CATSDPWTGYHF. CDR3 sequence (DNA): TGTGCCACCAGTGATCCCTGGACAGGGTATCACTTC.

CDR3 in amino acids: CASSDSIGTGRGNTIYF. The CDR3 DNA is TGTGCCAGCAGTGACTCGATTGGGACAGGGAGAGGAAACACCATATATTTT. The rearrangement links TRBV6-4 to TRBJ1-3, with 9 bases matching TRBD1. Germline V gives CDR1 MRHNA, CDR2 SNTAGT. The V segment lost 0 bases and the J segment 4 bases; nucleotides outside the gene matches: 7. This CDR3 is 17 amino acids long.

The CDR3 DNA follows: TGCAGTGCTAGCGGGCCGACCACCTACGAGCAGTACTTC. Translated: CSASGPTTYEQYF. The chain links TRBV20-1 to TRBJ2-7; D gene unclear. The CDR3 sequence is 13 residues long. Between the trimmed V and J ends, which lost 3 bases and 2 bases, there was a span of 11 bases. Germline values: CDR1 DFQATT, CDR2 SNEGSKA (reference sequence).

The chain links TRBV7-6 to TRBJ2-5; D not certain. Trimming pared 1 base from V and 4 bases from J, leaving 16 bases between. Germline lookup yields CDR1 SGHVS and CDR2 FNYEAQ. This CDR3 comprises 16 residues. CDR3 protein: CASSLEVSSGGETQYF. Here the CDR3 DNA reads TGTGCCAGCAGCTTAGAGGTTTCTTCTGGTGGAGAGACCCAGTACTTC.

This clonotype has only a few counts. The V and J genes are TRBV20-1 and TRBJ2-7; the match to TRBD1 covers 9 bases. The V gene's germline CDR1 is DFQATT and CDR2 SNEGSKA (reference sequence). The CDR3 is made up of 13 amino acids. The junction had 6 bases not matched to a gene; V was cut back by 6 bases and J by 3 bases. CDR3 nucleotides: TGCAGTGCCCGGGACAGGGCGGACTACGAGCAGTACTTC. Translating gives CSARDRADYEQYF.

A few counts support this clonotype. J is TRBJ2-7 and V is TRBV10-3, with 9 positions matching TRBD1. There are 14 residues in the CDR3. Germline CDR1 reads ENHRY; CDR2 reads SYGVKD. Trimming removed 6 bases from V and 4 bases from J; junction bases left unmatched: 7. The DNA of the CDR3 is TGTGCCATCAGCAGACAGGGGGTCGTTTACGAGCAGTACTTC. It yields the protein CAISRQGVVYEQYF.

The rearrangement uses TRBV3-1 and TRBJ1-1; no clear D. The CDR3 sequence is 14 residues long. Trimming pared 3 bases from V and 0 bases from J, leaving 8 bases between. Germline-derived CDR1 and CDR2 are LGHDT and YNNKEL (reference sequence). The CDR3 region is CASSHEFMNTEAFF. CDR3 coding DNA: TGTGCCAGCAGCCACGAATTTATGAACACTGAAGCTTTCTTT.

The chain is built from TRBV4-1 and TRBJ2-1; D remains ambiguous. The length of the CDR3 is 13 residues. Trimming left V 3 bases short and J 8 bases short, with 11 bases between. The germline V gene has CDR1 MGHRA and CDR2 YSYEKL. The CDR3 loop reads CASSHPMADEQFF. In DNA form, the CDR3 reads TGCGCCAGCAGCCATCCGATGGCGGATGAGCAGTTCTTC.

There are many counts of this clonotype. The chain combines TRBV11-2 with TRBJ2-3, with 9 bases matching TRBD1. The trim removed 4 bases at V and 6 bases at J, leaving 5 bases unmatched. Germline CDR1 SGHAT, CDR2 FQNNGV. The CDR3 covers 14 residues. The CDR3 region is CASSSDRGGDTQYF. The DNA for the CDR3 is TGTGCCAGCAGCTCCGACAGGGGGGGGGATACGCAGTATTTT.

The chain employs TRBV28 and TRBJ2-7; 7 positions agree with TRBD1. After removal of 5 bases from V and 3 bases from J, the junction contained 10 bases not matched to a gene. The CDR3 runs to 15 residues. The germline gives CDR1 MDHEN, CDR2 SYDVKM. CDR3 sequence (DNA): TGTGCCAGCAGTACGCCCTCAGGGACAGACTACGAGCAGTACGTC. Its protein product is CASSTPSGTDYEQYV.

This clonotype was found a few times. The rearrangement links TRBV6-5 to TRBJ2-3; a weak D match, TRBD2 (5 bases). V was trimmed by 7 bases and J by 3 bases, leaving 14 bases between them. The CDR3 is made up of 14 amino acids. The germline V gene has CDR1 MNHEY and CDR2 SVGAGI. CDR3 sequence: CASMEPGGTDTQYF. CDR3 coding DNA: TGTGCCAGCATGGAGCCCGGCGGGACAGATACGCAGTATTTT.

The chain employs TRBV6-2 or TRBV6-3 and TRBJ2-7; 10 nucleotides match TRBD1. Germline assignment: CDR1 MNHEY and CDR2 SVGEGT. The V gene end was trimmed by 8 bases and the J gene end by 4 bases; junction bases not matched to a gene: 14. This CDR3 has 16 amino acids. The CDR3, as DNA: TGTGCCAGCGCCGTGGGGAATCCGGGACAGGGGTACGAGCAGTACTTC. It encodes CASAVGNPGQGYEQYF.

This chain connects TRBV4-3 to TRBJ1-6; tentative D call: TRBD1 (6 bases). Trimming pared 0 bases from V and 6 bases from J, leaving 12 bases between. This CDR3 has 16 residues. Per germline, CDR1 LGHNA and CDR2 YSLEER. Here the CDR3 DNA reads TGCGCCAGCAGCCAAGATGGGGGAGGGGGTAATTCACCCCTCCACTTT. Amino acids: CASSQDGGGGNSPLHF.

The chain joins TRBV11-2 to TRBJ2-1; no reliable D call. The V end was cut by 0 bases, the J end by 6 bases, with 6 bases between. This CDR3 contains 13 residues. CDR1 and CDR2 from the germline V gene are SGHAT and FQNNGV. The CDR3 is CASSLEARNEQFF. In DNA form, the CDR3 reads TGTGCCAGCAGCTTAGAGGCCCGCAATGAGCAGTTCTTC. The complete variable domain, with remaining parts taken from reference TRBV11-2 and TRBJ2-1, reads EAGVAQSPRYKIIEKRQSVAFWCNPISGHATLYWYQQILGQGPKLLIQFQNNGVVDDSQLPKDRFSAERLKGVDSTLKIQPAKLEDSAVYLCASSLEARNEQFFGPGTRLTVL.

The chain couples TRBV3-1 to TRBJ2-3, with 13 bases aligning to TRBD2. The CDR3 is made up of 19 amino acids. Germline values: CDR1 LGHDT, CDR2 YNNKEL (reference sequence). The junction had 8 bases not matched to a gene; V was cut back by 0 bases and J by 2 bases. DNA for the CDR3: TGTGCCAGCAGCCAAGATCGGACTAGCGGGGGCTACCTCACAGATACGCAGTATTTT. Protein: CASSQDRTSGGYLTDTQYF.

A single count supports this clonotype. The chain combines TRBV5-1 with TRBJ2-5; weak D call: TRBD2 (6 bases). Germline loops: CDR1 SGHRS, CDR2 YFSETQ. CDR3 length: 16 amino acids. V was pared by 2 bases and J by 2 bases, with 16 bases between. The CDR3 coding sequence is TGCGCCAGCAGCTTCGGGGCCCTGGGACTGCAAGAGACCCAGTACTTC. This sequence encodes CASSFGALGLQETQYF.

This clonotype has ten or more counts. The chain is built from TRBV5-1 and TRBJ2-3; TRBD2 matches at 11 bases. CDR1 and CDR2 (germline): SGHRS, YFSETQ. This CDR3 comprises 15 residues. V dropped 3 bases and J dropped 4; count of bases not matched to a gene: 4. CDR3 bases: TGCGCCAGCAGCTCGGGACTAGCGGATTCAGATACGCAGTATTTT. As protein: CASSSGLADSDTQYF.

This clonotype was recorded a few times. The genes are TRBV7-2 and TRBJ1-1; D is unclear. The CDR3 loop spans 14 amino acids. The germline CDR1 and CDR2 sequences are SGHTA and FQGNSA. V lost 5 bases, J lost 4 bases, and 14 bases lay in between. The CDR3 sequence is CASSAREVSTEAFF. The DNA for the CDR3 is TGTGCCAGCAGCGCACGAGAAGTGAGCACTGAAGCTTTCTTT.

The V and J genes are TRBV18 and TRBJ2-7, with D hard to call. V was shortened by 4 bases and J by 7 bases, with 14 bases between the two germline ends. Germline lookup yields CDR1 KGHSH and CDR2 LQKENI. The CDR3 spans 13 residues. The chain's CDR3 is CASSHGPPKEQYV. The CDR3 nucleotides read TGTGCCAGCTCACACGGGCCACCGAAAGAGCAGTACGTC.

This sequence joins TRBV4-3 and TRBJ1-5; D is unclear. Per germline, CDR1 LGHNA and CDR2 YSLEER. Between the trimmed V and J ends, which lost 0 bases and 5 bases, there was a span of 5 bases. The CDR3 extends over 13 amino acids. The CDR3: CASSQDVDQPQHF. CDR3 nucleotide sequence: TGCGCCAGCAGCCAAGATGTGGATCAGCCCCAGCATTTT.

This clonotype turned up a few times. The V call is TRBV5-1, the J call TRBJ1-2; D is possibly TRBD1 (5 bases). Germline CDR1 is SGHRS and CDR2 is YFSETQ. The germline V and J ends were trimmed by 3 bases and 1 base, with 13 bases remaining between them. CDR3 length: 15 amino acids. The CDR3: CASSWDGDHNYGYTF. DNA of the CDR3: TGCGCCAGCAGCTGGGACGGAGATCATAACTATGGCTACACCTTC.

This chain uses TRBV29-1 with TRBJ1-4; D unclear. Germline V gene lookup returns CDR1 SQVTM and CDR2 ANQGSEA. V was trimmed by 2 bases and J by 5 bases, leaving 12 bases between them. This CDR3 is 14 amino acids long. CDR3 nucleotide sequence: TGCAGCGTTGAACCGGCAGGTCAGAATGAAAAACTGTTTTTT. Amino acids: CSVEPAGQNEKLFF.

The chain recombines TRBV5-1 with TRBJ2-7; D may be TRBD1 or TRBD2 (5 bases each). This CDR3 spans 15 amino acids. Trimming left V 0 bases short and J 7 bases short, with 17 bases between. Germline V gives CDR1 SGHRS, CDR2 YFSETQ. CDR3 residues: CASSLGPIGEGEQYF. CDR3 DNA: TGCGCCAGCAGCTTGGGACCGATTGGAGAGGGGGAGCAGTACTTC. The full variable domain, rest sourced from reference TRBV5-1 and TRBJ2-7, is KAGVTQTPRYLIKTRGQQVTLSCSPISGHRSVSWYQQTPGQGLQFLFEYFSETQRNKGNFPGRFSGRQFSNSRSEMNVSTLELGDSALYLCASSLGPIGEGEQYFGPGTRLTVT.

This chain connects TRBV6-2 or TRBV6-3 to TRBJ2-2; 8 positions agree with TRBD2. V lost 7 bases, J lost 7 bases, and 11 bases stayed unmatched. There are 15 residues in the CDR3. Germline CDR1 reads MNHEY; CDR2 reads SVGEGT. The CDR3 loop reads CASTNTGGPGGELFF. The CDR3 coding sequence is TGTGCCAGCACCAATACGGGGGGGCCCGGCGGGGAGCTGTTTTTT.

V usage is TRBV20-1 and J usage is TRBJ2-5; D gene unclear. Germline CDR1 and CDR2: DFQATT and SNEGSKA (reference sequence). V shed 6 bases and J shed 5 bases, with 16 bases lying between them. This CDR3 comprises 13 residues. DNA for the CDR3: TGCAGTGCGAGATGGCACGACGGGGAGACCCAGTACTTC. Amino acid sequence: CSARWHDGETQYF.

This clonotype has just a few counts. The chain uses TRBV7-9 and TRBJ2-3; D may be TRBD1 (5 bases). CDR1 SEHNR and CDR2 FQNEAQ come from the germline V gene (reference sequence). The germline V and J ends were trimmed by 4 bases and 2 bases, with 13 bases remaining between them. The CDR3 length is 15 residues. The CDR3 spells CASSSTASSTDTQYF. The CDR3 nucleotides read TGTGCCAGCAGCTCGACAGCCTCATCCACAGATACGCAGTATTTT.

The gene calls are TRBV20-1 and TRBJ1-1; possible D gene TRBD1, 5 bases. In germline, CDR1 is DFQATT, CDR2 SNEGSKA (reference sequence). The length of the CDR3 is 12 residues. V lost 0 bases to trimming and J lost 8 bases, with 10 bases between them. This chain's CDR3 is CSAREGGREAFF. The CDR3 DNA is TGCAGTGCTAGAGAGGGGGGTAGGGAAGCTTTCTTT.

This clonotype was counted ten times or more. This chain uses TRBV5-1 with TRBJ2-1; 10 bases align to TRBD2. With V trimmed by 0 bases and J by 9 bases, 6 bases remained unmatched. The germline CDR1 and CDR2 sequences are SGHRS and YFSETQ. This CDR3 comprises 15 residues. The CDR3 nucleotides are TGCGCCAGCAGCTTGGGAGCGGGGGGGCCCGGTGAGCAGTTCTTC. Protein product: CASSLGAGGPGEQFF.

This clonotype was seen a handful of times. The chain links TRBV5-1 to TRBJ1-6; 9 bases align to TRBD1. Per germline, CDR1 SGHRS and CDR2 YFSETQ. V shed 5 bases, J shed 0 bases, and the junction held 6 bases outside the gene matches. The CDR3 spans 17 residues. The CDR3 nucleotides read TGCGCCAGCAGGGACGGACAGGGGAGCTCCTATAATTCACCCCTCCACTTT. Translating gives CASRDGQGSSYNSPLHF.

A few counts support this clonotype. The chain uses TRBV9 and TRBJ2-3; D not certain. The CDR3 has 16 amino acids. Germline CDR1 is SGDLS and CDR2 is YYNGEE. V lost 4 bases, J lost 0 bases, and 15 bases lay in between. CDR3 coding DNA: TGTGCCAGCAGCCCCCTGACTGGAAGTAGCACAGATACGCAGTATTTT. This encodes CASSPLTGSSTDTQYF.